The 6 T cell receptor beta chains below were found in one sample sequenced in a study of T cell changes during pregnancy in multiple sclerosis. Here immunoSEQ multiplex PCR was the method, and the copy in TCRdb shows in-frame clones only, minus some. In the table there are tens of thousands of clones, around 94% of which are singletons. The material was CD8+ T cells from peripheral blood mononuclear cells, obtained in the third trimester of pregnancy. Receptors were obtained from a female donor with multiple sclerosis, enrolled in a pregnancy study.

The V gene is TRBV6-5, the J gene TRBJ2-1, with 8 positions matching TRBD2. V was pared by 2 bases and J by 5 bases, with 5 bases of the junction left unmatched. This CDR3 spans 15 amino acids. Per the germline V gene, CDR1 is MNHEY and CDR2 is SVGAGI. The CDR3 bases are TGTGCCAGCAGTTACCCCGGGAGGGTGGACAATGAGCAGTTCTTC. It codes for CASSYPGRVDNEQFF.

The gene calls are TRBV11-2 and TRBJ1-2; D perhaps matches TRBD1 (5 bases). The CDR3 runs 18 residues. The germline V gene has CDR1 SGHAT and CDR2 FQNNGV. Trimming took 1 base from V and 4 from J, leaving 22 bases between them. CDR3 sequence reads: CASSLAGTRHVLLYGYTF. CDR3 DNA: TGTGCCAGCAGCTTAGCGGGGACTAGACACGTCCTCCTCTATGGCTACACCTTC.

This chain links TRBV6-5 with TRBJ2-3; D gene uncertain. This CDR3 has 14 amino acids. The ends were cut back, 5 bases at V and 0 bases at J, with 9 bases in the middle. The germline gives CDR1 MNHEY, CDR2 SVGAGI. CDR3 nucleotides: TGTGCCAGCAGTCCAACGAGTAGCACAGATACGCAGTATTTT. Protein sequence: CASSPTSSTDTQYF.

This clone was picked up one time. The V call is TRBV11-1, the J call TRBJ1-4, with D possibly matching TRBD1 (6 bases). CDR1 is SGHAT and CDR2 is FQDESV in the germline V gene (reference sequence). This CDR3 is 14 amino acids long. V was pared by 5 bases and J by 8 bases, with 15 bases between. The CDR3: CASSPVPGEEKLFF. The CDR3 nucleotides read TGTGCCAGCAGCCCCGTACCAGGGGAAGAAAAACTGTTTTTT. The complete variable domain, with remaining parts taken from reference TRBV11-1 and TRBJ1-4, reads EAEVAQSPRYKITEKSQAVAFWCDPISGHATLYWYRQILGQGPELLVQFQDESVVDDSQLPKDRFSAERLKGVDSTLKIQPAELGDSAMYLCASSPVPGEEKLFFGSGTQLSVL.

The gene calls are TRBV4-1 and TRBJ1-1; the D is unclear. From germline, CDR1 is MGHRA and CDR2 YSYEKL. CDR3 length: 11 amino acids. V lost 0 bases and J lost 7, with 3 bases in between. CDR3 bases: TGCGCCAGCAGCCAAGATCATGAAGCTTTCTTT. Protein product: CASSQDHEAFF.

The chain is built from TRBV28 and TRBJ2-7, with TRBD1 matching 10 bases. V dropped 1 base and J dropped 0; count of bases not matched to a gene: 12. Germline V CDR1 and CDR2: MDHEN, SYDVKM. The length of the CDR3 is 19 residues. The chain's CDR3 is CASSLSNSGTGAHSYEQYF. The CDR3, as DNA: TGTGCCAGCAGTTTATCTAATTCAGGGACAGGGGCACACTCCTACGAGCAGTACTTC.